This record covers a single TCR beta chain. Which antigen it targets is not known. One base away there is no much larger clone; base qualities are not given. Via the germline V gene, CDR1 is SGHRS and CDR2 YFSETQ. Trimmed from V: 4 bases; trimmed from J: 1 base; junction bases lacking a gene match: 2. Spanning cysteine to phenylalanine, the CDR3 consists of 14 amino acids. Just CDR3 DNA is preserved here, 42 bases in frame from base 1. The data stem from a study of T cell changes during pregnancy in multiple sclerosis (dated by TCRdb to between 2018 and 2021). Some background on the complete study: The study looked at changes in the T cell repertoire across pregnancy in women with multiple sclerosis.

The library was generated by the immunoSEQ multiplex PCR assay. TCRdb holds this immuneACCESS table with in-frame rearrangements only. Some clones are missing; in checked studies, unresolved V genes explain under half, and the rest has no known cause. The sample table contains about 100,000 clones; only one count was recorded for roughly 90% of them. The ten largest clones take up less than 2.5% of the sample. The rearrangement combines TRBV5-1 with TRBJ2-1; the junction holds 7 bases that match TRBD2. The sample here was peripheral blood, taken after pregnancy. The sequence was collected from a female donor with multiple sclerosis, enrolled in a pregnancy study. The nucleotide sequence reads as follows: TGCGCCAGCAGCCTGGGAGGGTCCTACAATGAGCAGTTCTTC. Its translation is CASSLGGSYNEQFF. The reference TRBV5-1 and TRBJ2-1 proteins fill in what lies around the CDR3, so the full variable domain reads KAGVTQTPRYLIKTRGQQVTLSCSPISGHRSVSWYQQTPGQGLQFLFEYFSETQRNKGNFPGRFSGRQFSNSRSEMNVSTLELGDSALYLCASSLGGSYNEQFFGPGTRLTVL.